The sequence of this TCR beta chain was determined in a study of CD8 T cells in Susac syndrome. The CDR3 extends over 14 amino acids. Deletions cut 2 bases from V and 5 bases from J, with 12 bases between. Germline CDR1 and CDR2: PRHDT and FYEKMQ (reference sequence). Negative isolation was used for CD8+ and CD4+ T cells and FACS enrichment for TEMRA cells. Reverse transcription of roughly 0.45 to 1 ug RNA was carried out with random hexamers. Amplification of TCR beta CDR3 used immunoSEQ multiplex PCR across 54 Vbeta and 13 Jbeta. Each CDR3 protein is one row after TCRdb ran MiXCR on the immunoSEQ multiplex PCR reads. The table lists roughly 88,000 distinct CDR3 sequences, about 95% of them singletons.

Sample: CD8+ T cells from PBMCs. The source of this sequence is a human donor with Susac syndrome. This chain joins TRBV13 and TRBJ1-2; D uncertain. CDR3 nucleotides: TGTGCCAGCAGCTTATCGTTGGGGAAATATGGCTACACCTTC. Translation: CASSLSLGKYGYTF.